The sequence of this TCR beta chain was determined in a study of T cell responses to AZD1222 COVID-19 vaccine. Per the germline V gene, CDR1 is SGHTS and CDR2 is YDEGEE. V trimming: 4 bases; J trimming: 0 bases; junction bases outside the gene matches: 6. This CDR3 region has 16 residues. Study-wide results and limits: Scientists sampled the repertoires only once the peak T cell response had passed. Close to half of spike-specific TCRs reportedly recognize unmutated variant regions.

Concerning this clone: The antigen remains unidentified.

The data were produced by immunoSEQ multiplex PCR, yet TCRdb's version contains in-frame clones alone and is incomplete. The sample lists roughly 150,000 clones, about 90% occurring once. The clonotype comes from an adult in good health. Sequencing used peripheral blood, obtained on day 0 of AZD1222 vaccination. The V gene is TRBV5-8, the J gene TRBJ2-7, with 11 positions matching TRBD2. The CDR3 spells CASSRRLAGISYEQYF. CDR3 in DNA: TGTGCCAGCAGCCGCCGACTAGCGGGGATCTCCTACGAGCAGTACTTC.